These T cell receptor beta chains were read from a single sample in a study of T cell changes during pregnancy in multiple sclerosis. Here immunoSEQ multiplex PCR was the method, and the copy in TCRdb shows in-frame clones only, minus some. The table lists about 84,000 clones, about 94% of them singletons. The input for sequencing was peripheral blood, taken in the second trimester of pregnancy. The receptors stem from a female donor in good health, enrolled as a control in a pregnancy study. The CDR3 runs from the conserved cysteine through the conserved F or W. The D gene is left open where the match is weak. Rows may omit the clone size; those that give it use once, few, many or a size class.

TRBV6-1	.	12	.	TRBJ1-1	TGTGCCAGCAGTGAAAACATCGCTGAAGCTTTCTTT	CASSENIAEAFF
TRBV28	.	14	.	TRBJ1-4	TGTGCCAGCAGTCCCGGGGGGCAGAATGAAAAACTGTTTTTT	CASSPGGQNEKLFF
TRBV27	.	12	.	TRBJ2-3	TGTGCCAGCATGGGACGGCCGGGAGCGCAGTATTTT	CASMGRPGAQYF
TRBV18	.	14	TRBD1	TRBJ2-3	TGTGCCAGCTCACCGCAGGGGGAAGAAGATACGCAGTATTTT	CASSPQGEEDTQYF
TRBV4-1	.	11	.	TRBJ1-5	TGCGCCAGCAGCCAGCGTCAGCCCCAGCATTTT	CASSQRQPQHF
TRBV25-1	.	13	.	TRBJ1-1	TGTGCCAGCAGTGAATTCCAGAACACTGAAGCTTTCTTT	CASSEFQNTEAFF
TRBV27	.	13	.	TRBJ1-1	TGTGCCAGCAGTCCTACGCAGAACACTGAAGCTTTCTTT	CASSPTQNTEAFF
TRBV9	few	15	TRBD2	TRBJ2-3	TGTGCCAGCAGCCTGAGCGGGAGGGCCGCAGATACGCAGTATTTT	CASSLSGRAADTQYF
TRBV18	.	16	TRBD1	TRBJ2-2	TGTGCCAGCTCACCACTTGGGACAGGGAACACCGGGGAGCTGTTTTTT	CASSPLGTGNTGELFF
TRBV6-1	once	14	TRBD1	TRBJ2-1	TGTGCCAGCAGTGCATCTACAGGGGGCAATGAGCAGTTCTTC	CASSASTGGNEQFF
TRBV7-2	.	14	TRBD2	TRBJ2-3	TGTGCCCAGCAGCTCCCAGCGGGAGGAGATACGCAGTATTTT	CAQQLPAGGDTQYF
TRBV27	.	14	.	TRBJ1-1	TGTGCCAGCAGTCGCGCCAAACCGAACACTGAAGCTTTCTTT	CASSRAKPNTEAFF
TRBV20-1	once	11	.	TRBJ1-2	TGCAGTGCTAGAGGCGGGGCTGGCTACACCTTC	CSARGGAGYTF
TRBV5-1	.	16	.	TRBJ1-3	TGCGCCAGCAGCTTGGCCGGGACTAACTCTGGAAACACCATATATTTT	CASSLAGTNSGNTIYF
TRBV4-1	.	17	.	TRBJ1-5	TGCGCCAGCAGCCAAGATTTACTACGGTATAGCAATCAGCCCCAGCATTTT	CASSQDLLRYSNQPQHF
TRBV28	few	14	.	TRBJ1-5	TGTGCCAGCAGGCATCGGACTGGCAATCAGCCCCAGCATTTT	CASRHRTGNQPQHF
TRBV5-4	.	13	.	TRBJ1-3	TGTGCCAGCAGCTTCAGGGTTGGAAACACCATATATTTT	CASSFRVGNTIYF
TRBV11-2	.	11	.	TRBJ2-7	TGTGCCAGCAGCCACTCCTACGAGCAGTACTTC	CASSHSYEQYF
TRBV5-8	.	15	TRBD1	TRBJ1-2	TGTGCCAGCAGCTTTGGGACAGGGGCTCACTATGGCTACACCTTC	CASSFGTGAHYGYTF
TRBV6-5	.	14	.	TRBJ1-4	TGTGCCAGCAGTTACCGGGGAGGCGGTGAAAAACTGTTTTTT	CASSYRGGGEKLFF
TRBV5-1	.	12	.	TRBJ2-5	TGCGCCAGCAGCCCCTCCCGGGAGACCCAGTACTTC	CASSPSRETQYF
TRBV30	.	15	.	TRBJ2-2	TGTGCCTGGAGTCCCGCCCCGAGAGATACCGGGGAGCTGTTTTTT	CAWSPAPRDTGELFF
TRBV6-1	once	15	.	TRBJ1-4	TGTGCCAGCAGTGAGACGGGGGGTCGGGGGGAAAAACTGTTTTTT	CASSETGGRGEKLFF
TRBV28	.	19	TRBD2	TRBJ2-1	TGTGCCAGCAGTGACGGGACTAGCGGGGGACATAGCTCCTACAATGAGCAGTTCTTC	CASSDGTSGGHSSYNEQFF
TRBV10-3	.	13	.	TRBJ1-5	TGTGCCATCAGTGCGGCGGCCGCCCAGCCCCAGCATTTT	CAISAAAAQPQHF
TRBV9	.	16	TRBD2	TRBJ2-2	TGTGCCAGCAGCCTTCTAGCGGGACATAACACCGGGGAGCTGTTTTTT	CASSLLAGHNTGELFF
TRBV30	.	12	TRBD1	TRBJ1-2	TGTGCCTGGAGGCAGGGGGCACATGGCTACACCTTC	CAWRQGAHGYTF
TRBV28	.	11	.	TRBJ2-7	TGTGCCACCCGACAGGAGTACGAGCAGTACTTC	CATRQEYEQYF
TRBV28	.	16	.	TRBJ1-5	TGTGCCAGCAGTTTATTATACAGTGTTATAGGTCAGCCCCAGCATTTT	CASSLLYSVIGQPQHF
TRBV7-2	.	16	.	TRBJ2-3	TGTGCCAGCAGCCCACCCATACCCACTAGCACAGATACGCAGTATTTT	CASSPPIPTSTDTQYF
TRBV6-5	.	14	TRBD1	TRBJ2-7	TGTGCCAGCAGACCGGGACAGGGGAGATACGAGCAGTACTTC	CASRPGQGRYEQYF
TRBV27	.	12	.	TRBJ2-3	TGTGCCAGCAGTCCCCATACAGATACGCAGTATTTT	CASSPHTDTQYF
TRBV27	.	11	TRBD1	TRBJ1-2	TGTGCCAGTCGGACAGGGATCGGCTACACCTTC	CASRTGIGYTF